Sequencing of this TCR beta chain was carried out in a study of vaccination and CD4 T cells after COVID-19. The treatment here: roughly 11-day PBMC culture with coronavirus spike peptide pools or control peptides (ViraFEST assay). The sample holds a few counts of this clonotype. Its antigen is unknown. V lost 1 base and J lost 0; bases outside the gene matches: 4. Per germline, CDR1 DFQATT and CDR2 SNEGSKA (reference sequence). This CDR3 spans 17 amino acids. Sequencing of cultured CD4+ T cell DNA used the Oncomine TCR Beta short-read assay. TCRdb re-called the PCR reads with MiXCR, one entry per CDR3 protein. The data show more than 15,000 distinct CDR3 sequences, over 55% seen once.

Specimen: CD4+ T cells from blood, cultured in vitro, collected after SARS-CoV-2 vaccination. The sequence was collected from a human donor who had recovered from COVID-19. The chain carries TRBV20-1 and TRBJ1-5, with 12 positions matching TRBD1. CDR3 coding DNA: TGCAGTGCTAGAGTGTTGGGACAGGGGGCTAGCAATCAGCCCCAGCATTTT. Amino acid sequence: CSARVLGQGASNQPQHF.